The source of this TCR beta chain is a study of blood T cell repertoires in COVID-19. Cohort allocation depended upon clinical history that participants reported. Germline V gives CDR1 SGHRS, CDR2 YFSETQ. With 0 bases removed from V and 6 bases from J, the gap between germline ends came to 9 bases. This CDR3 spans 13 amino acids. In the original analysis: It was from reference gene primer amplification that nucleated cell counts were estimated. Assay: immunoSEQ multiplex PCR; the TCRdb copy retains only in-frame clones and omits some. V and J calls and clone size are given by that table; D and trimming were obtained from the DNA. The repertoire holds hundreds of thousands of clones, approximately 85% seen once, with approximately 2.1% in the top ten.

The V and J genes are TRBV5-1 and TRBJ1-2, with D hard to call. The sample taken for sequencing was PBMCs or T cells enriched from blood (not recorded which). This receptor was identified in a woman aged 40 to 49 with acute COVID-19. The CDR3 sequence: CASSLAGTHGYTF. CDR3 DNA sequence: TGCGCCAGCAGCTTGGCAGGTACGCATGGCTACACCTTC.